The present T cell receptor (beta chain) was sequenced within a study of glioma-infiltrating T cells after dendritic cell vaccination. CDR1 MGHRA and CDR2 YSYEKL come from the germline V gene. Trimming took 4 bases from V and 0 from J, leaving 15 bases between them. The CDR3 is 16 residues long. The method was immunoSEQ multiplex PCR; TCRdb's version includes in-frame clones alone and lacks a portion of them. The sample has 30,000 to 40,000 clones, around four fifths seen once. The sequence derives from a human donor with glioblastoma. The sequenced sample was blood, obtained before dendritic cell vaccination. The chain carries TRBV4-1 and TRBJ1-1; the D is unclear. CDR3 nucleotide sequence: TGCGCCAGCAGCCTGAGGGTGGGTGCCATGAACACTGAAGCTTTCTTT. Translated: CASSLRVGAMNTEAFF.